The entry below describes one T cell receptor (beta chain). No antigen is known for it. After isolation, RNA underwent reverse transcription to generate cDNA as the sequencing template. Assay: immunoSEQ multiplex PCR; the TCRdb copy retains only in-frame clones and omits some. The sample holds roughly 15,000 clones, less than 70% seen once. Alopecia areata patients provided lesional scalp punch biopsies and peripheral blood. This sample stems from a study of CD8+ T cells in alopecia areata. V gave up 6 bases and J gave up 5 bases, with 14 bases separating them. Germline CDR1 is MNHNS and CDR2 is SASEGT. This CDR3 contains 14 residues. Study-level results: Besides other cells, scalp samples also yield sequences of resident alphabeta T cells from normal skin.

The clonotype was recovered from a human donor with alopecia areata. The sample consisted of skin. The genes are TRBV6-1 and TRBJ1-5, with D hard to call. CDR3 DNA: TGTGCCAGCAGCCCGATCGGGAGGGATCAGCCCCAGCATTTT. It codes for CASSPIGRDQPQHF.